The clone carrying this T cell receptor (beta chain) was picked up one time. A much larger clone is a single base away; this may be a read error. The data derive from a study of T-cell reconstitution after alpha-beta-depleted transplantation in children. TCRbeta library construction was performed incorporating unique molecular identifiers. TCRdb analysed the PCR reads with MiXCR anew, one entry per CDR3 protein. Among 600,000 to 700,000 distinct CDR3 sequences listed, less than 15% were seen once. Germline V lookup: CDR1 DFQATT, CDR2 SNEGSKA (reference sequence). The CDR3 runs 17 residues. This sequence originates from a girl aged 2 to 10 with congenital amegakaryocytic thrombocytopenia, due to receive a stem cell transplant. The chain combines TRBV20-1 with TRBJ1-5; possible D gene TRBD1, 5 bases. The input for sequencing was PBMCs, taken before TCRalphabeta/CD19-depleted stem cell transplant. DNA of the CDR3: TGCTGTGCTAGAGATCAGGTAGGGGCGAAAAGCAATCAGCCCCAGCATTTT. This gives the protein CCARDQVGAKSNQPQHF.